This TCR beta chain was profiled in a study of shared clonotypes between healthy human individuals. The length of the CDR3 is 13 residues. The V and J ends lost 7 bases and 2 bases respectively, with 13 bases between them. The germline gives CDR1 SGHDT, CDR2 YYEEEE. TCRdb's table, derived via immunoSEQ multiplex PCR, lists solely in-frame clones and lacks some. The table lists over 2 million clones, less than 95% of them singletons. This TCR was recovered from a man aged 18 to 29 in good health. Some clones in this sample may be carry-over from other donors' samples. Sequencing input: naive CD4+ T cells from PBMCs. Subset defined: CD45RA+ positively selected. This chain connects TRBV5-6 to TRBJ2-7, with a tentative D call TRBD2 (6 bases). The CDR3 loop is CASSGDSAYEQYF. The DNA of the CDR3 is TGTGCCAGCTCTGGGGACTCCGCCTACGAGCAGTACTTC.